The 6 T cell receptor beta chains below come from one sample, sequenced in a study of shared clonotypes between healthy human individuals. Some clones are missing from TCRdb's copy, which holds only in-frame ones; the method was immunoSEQ multiplex PCR. The sample records 950,000 to 1,300,000 clones, around 76% being singletons. Sequencing was done on a sample of memory CD4+ T cells sorted from blood. Subset: CD45RA-negative fraction. The receptors here all came from a man younger than 30 in good health.

This clone was detected a few times. This chain uses TRBV4-3 with TRBJ2-3; 8 bases align to TRBD2. With V trimmed by 4 bases and J by 0 bases, 3 bases remained unmatched. There are 15 residues in the CDR3. Looked up from germline, CDR1 is LGHNA and CDR2 is YSLEER. This chain's CDR3 is CASSPSSGSTDTQYF. In DNA, the CDR3 is TGCGCCAGCAGCCCCTCTAGCGGGAGCACAGATACGCAGTATTTT.

The gene calls are TRBV10-2 and TRBJ1-4; no definite D call. CDR3 length equals 13 residues. V shed 7 bases and J shed 4 bases, with 10 bases lying between them. Germline loops: CDR1 WSHSY, CDR2 SAAADI. CDR3 in amino acids: CASTAGINEKLFF. The CDR3 DNA is TGCGCCAGCACGGCAGGTATTAATGAAAAACTGTTTTTT.

This clone was seen a single time. The chain combines TRBV7-9 with TRBJ1-4; D gene ambiguous. The ends were cut back, 5 bases at V and 2 bases at J, with 12 bases in the middle. The CDR3 length is 15 residues. Germline V gene sequence: CDR1 SEHNR, CDR2 FQNEAQ (reference sequence). The DNA of the CDR3 is TGTGCCAGCAGCCGTGGTGCGCAGACTAATGAAAAACTGTTTTTT. It codes for CASSRGAQTNEKLFF.

V usage is TRBV7-2 and J usage is TRBJ1-5; 8 bases map to TRBD1. This CDR3 is 15 amino acids long. From germline, CDR1 is SGHTA and CDR2 FQGNSA. V was pared by 5 bases and J by 7 bases, with 10 bases of the junction left unmatched. CDR3 sequence: CASSPKTGTGQPQHF. CDR3 DNA sequence: TGTGCCAGCAGCCCAAAGACAGGGACAGGACAGCCCCAGCATTTT. Looking up the rest from reference TRBV7-2 and TRBJ1-5 gives the full variable domain: GAGVSQSPSNKVTEKGKDVELRCDPISGHTALYWYRQSLGQGLEFLIYFQGNSAPDKSGLPSDRFSAERTGGSVSTLTIQRTQQEDSAVYLCASSPKTGTGQPQHFGDGTRLSIL.

This chain uses TRBV6-1 with TRBJ2-5, with TRBD1 matching over 7 bases. CDR3 size: 11 residues. Germline V lookup: CDR1 MNHNS, CDR2 SASEGT. V shed 7 bases and J 5 bases; nucleotides not matched to a gene: 1. The CDR3 loop is CASIRGETQYF. CDR3 coding DNA: TGTGCCAGCATCAGGGGGGAGACCCAGTACTTC.

The V and J genes are TRBV28 and TRBJ2-5, with D possibly being TRBD1 (6 bases). With the DNA end fitting TRBJ2-7 better, the J assignment may be wrong. The CDR3 consists of 12 residues. Per germline, CDR1 MDHEN and CDR2 SYDVKM. The CDR3 DNA follows: TGTGCCAGCAGTTTACAGGGGTTCGAGCAGTACTTC. It translates to CASSLQGFEQYF.